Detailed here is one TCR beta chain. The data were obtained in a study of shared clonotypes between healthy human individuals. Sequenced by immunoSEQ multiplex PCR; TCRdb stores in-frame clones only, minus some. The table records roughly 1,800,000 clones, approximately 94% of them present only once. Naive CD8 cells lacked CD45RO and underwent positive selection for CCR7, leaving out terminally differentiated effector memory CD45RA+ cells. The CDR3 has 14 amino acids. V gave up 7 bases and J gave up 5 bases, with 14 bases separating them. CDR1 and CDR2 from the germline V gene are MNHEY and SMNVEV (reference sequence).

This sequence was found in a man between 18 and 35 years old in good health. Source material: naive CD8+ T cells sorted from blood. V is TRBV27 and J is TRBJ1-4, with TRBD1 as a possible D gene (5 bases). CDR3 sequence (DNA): TGTGCCAGCACGCCGGGAGGGGCAAATGAAAAACTGTTTTTT. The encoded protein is CASTPGGANEKLFF.